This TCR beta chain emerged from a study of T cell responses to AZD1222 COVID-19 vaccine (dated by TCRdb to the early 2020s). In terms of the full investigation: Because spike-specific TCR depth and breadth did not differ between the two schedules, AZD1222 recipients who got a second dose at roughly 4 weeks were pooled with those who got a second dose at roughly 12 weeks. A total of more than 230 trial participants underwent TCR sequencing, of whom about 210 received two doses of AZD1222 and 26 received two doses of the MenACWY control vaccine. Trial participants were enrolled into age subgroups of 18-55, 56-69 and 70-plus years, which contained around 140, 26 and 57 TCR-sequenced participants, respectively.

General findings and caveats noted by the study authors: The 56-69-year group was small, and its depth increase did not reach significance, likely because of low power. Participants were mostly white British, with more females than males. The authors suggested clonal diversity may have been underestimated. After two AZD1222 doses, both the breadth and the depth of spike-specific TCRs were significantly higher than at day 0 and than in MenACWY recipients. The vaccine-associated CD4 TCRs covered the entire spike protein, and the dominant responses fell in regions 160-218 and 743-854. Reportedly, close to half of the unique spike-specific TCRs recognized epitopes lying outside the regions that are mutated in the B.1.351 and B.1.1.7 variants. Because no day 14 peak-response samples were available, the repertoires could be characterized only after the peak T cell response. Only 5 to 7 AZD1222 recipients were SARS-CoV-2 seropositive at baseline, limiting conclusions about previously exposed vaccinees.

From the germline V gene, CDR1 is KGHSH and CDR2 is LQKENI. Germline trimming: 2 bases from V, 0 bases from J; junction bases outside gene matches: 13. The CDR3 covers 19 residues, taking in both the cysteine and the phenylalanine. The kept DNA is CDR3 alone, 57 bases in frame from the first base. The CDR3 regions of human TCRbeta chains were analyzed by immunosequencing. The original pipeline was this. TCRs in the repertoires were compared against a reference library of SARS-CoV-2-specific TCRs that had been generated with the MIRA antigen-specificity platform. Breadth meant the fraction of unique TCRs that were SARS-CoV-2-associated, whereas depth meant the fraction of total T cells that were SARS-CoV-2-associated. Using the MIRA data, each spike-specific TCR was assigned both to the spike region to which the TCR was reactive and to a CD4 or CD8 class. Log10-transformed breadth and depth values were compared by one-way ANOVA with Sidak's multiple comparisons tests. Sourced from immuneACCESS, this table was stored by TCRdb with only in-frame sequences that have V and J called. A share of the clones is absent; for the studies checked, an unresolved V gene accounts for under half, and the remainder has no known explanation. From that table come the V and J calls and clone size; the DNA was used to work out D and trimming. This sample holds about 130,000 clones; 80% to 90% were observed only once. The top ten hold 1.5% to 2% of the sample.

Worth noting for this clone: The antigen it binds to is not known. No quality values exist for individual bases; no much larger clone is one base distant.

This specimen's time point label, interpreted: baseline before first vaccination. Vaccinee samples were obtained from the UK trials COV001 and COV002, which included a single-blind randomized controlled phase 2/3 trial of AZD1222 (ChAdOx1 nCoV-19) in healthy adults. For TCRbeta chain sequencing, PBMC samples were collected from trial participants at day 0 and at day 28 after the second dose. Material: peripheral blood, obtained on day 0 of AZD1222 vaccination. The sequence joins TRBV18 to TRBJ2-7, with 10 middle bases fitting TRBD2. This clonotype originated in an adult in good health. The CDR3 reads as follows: CASSPSRAGLARLSYEQYF. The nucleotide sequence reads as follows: TGTGCCAGCTCACCATCGAGGGCGGGACTAGCGCGCCTCTCCTACGAGCAGTACTTC. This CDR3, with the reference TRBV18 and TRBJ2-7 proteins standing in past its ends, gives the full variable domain NAGVMQNPRHLVRRRGQEARLRCSPMKGHSHVYWYRQLPEEGLKFMVYLQKENIIDESGMPKERFSAEFPKEGPSILRIQQVVRGDSAAYFCASSPSRAGLARLSYEQYFGPGTRLTVT.